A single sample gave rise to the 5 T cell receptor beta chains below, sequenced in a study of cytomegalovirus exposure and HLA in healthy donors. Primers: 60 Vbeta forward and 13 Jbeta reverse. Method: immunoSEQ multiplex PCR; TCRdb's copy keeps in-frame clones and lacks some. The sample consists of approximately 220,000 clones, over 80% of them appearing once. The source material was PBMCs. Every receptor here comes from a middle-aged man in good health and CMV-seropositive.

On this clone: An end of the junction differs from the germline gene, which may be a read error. Here the CDR3 DNA reads TGTGCCAGTAGCTGGGGACAGGGGGCAGATACGCAGTATTTT. Translating it yields CASSWGQGADTQYF. The chain recombines TRBV5-5 with TRBJ2-3; 11 positions agree with TRBD1. CDR3 length: 14 amino acids. Germline V gene lookup returns CDR1 SGHKS and CDR2 YYEKEE (reference sequence).

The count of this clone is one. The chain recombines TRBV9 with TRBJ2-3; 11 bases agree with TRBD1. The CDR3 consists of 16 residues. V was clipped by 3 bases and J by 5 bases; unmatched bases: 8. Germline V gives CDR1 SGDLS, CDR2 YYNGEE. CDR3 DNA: TGTGCCAGCAGCGCCTATCCGGGACAGGGGGGAGATACGCAGTATTTT. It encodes CASSAYPGQGGDTQYF.

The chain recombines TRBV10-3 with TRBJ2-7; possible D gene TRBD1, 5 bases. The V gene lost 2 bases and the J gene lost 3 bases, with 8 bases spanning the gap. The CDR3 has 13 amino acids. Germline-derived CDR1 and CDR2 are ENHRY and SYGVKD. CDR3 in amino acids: CAISEDSDYEQYF. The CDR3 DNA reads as TGTGCCATCAGTGAGGACAGTGACTACGAGCAGTACTTC.

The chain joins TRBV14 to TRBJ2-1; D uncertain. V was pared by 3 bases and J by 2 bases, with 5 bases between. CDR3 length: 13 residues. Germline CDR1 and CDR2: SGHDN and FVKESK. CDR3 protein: CASSHTPYNEQFF. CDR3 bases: TGTGCCAGCAGCCACACACCCTACAATGAGCAGTTCTTC.

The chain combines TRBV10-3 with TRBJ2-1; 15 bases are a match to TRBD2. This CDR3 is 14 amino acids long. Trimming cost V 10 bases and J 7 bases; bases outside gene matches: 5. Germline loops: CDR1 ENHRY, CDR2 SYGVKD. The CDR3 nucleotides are TGTGCCACCTTGGGACTAGCGGGAGGTAATGAGCAGTTCTTC. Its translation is CATLGLAGGNEQFF.